This record looks at one T cell receptor beta chain sequence and its context. Its antigen remains unknown. The repertoire was sequenced with immunoSEQ multiplex PCR; TCRdb's copy has only in-frame clones and lacks some. The sample records about 78,000 clones, roughly 86% being singletons. The data derive from a study of radiotherapy plus CTLA-4 blockade in lung cancer. Findings and caveats of the study: In blood, after radiotherapy plus ipilimumab, tumor-derived TCR clones expanded. Early shifts in blood T cell clones, with interferon-beta, reportedly predicted response best.

The CDR3 covers 17 residues. Trimming shortened V by 0 bases and J by 8 bases, and 17 bases separated the two germline ends. Germline V lookup: CDR1 LGHNA, CDR2 YSLEER. Those patients who had chemo-refractory metastatic non-small-cell lung cancer were given focal radiation along with CTLA-4 blockade through ipilimumab. The sequence derives from a human donor with non-small cell lung cancer who had a partial response to radiotherapy plus ipilimumab. The sample was peripheral blood, taken from a patient treated with radiotherapy plus ipilimumab. This sequence joins TRBV4-3 and TRBJ1-6; no definite D call. The CDR3 loop is CASSQDWAVGLYSPLHF. The CDR3 DNA reads TGCGCCAGCAGCCAAGATTGGGCAGTCGGATTGTATTCACCCCTCCACTTT.